This T cell receptor (beta chain) stems from a study of spatial heterogeneity in lung cancer. Whole-study context: The count of detected beta-chain sequences consistently exceeded that of alpha-chain sequences.

V was clipped by 4 bases and J by 5 bases, with 14 bases between them. CDR1 LGHDT and CDR2 YNNKEL come from the germline V gene (reference sequence). The CDR3 totals 14 residues. Time point described: sample taken at primary tumor resection. Donation came from some 73 patients with untreated early-stage non-small cell lung cancer. The study sequenced unsorted whole RNA from tumor, nontumor lung or frozen PBMC. By its share, this clonotype is medium-sized. Its antigen is not known. Study-wide results and caveats: Tumor mutation count correlated with how many alpha and beta TCRs expanded intratumorally.

The study tagged each TCR cDNA molecule with a unique molecular identifier. TCRdb redid the calling of the 5' RACE reads with MiXCR, one entry per CDR3 protein. The data hold 3,600 or so distinct CDR3 sequences, with around an eighth observed a single time. The clonotype originates from a female donor with early-stage non-small cell lung cancer. The chain joins TRBV3-1 to TRBJ1-2; the D gene is possibly TRBD1 (5 bases). The sample in question was lung tumor tissue, obtained at surgery. The CDR3 protein is CASSLTTVPYGYTF. Written as DNA, the CDR3 is TGTGCCAGCAGCCTGACGACAGTCCCTTATGGCTACACCTTC. Full variable domain (remainder filled in from reference TRBV3-1 and TRBJ1-2): DTAVSQTPKYLVTQMGNDKSIKCEQNLGHDTMYWYKQDSKKFLKIMFSYNNKELIINETVPNRFSPKSPDKAHLNLHINSLELGDSAVYFCASSLTTVPYGYTFGSGTRLTVV.